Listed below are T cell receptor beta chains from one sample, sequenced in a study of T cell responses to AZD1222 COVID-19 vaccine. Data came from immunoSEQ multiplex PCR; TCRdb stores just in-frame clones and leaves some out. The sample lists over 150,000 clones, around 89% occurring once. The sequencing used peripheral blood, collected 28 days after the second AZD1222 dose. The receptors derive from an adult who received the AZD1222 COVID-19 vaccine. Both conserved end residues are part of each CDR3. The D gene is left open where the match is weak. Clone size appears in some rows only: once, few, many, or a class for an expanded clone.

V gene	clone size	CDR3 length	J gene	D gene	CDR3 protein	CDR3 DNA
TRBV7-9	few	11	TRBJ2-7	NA	CASSGLDEQYF	TGTGCCAGCAGCGGCCTGGACGAGCAGTACTTC
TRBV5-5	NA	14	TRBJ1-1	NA	CASSQGTVNTEAFF	TGTGCCAGCAGCCAAGGAACAGTGAACACTGAAGCTTTCTTT
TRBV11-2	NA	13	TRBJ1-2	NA	CASSLEGWGGYTF	TGTGCCAGCAGCTTAGAGGGATGGGGTGGCTACACCTTC
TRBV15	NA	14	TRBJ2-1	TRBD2	CATSGPGLANEQFF	TGTGCCACCAGCGGTCCGGGACTAGCGAACGAGCAGTTCTTC
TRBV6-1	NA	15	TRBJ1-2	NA	CASSEAKANHRGYTF	TGTGCCAGCAGTGAAGCCAAGGCCAATCATAGGGGCTACACCTTC
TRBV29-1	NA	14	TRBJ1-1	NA	CSAGGVSWDTEAFF	TGCAGCGCTGGGGGGGTGTCTTGGGACACTGAAGCTTTCTTT
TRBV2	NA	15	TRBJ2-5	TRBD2	CASSDATSGGETQYF	TGTGCCAGCAGTGACGCGACTAGCGGGGGAGAGACCCAGTACTTC
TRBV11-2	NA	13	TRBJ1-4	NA	CASRGGTNEKLFF	TGTGCCAGCCGCGGGGGCACTAATGAAAAACTGTTTTTT
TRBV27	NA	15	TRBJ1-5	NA	CASRGYQGSNQPQHF	TGTGCCAGCAGAGGATACCAGGGTAGCAATCAGCCCCAGCATTTT
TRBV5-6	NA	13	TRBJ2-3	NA	CASSLGGADTQYF	TGTGCCAGCAGCTTGGGTGGGGCAGATACGCAGTATTTT
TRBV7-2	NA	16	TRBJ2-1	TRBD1	CASSLFWDSSYNEQFF	TGTGCCAGCAGCTTATTTTGGGACAGTTCCTACAATGAGCAGTTCTTC
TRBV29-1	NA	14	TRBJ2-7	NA	CSAVGGGSGYEQYF	TGCAGCGCCGTAGGGGGTGGGAGTGGTTACGAGCAGTACTTC
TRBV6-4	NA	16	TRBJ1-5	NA	CASSDSRGYSNQPQHF	TGTGCCAGCAGTGACTCTCGGGGATATAGCAATCAGCCCCAGCATTTT
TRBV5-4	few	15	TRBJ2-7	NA	CASSRDSRAPYEQYF	TGTGCCAGCAGCCGGGACTCCAGGGCCCCCTACGAGCAGTACTTC
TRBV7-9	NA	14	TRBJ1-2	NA	CASSPNSAPYGYTF	TGTGCCAGCAGCCCGAACTCGGCCCCCTATGGCTACACCTTC
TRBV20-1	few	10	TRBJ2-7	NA	CSARGVEQYF	TGCAGTGCTAGAGGGGTGGAGCAGTACTTC
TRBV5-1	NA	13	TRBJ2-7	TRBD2	CASATTSGREQYF	TGCGCCAGCGCTACGACTAGCGGGAGGGAGCAGTACTTC
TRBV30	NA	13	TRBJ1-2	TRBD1	CAWSQGGVGGYTF	TGTGCCTGGAGTCAGGGGGGAGTCGGGGGCTACACCTTC
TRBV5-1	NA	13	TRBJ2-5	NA	CASSLGSLGTQYF	TGCGCCAGCAGCTTGGGCTCTCTCGGGACCCAGTACTTC
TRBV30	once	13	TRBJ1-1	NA	CAWSRGSDTEAFF	TGTGCCTGGAGTCGGGGGAGCGACACTGAAGCTTTCTTT